This T cell receptor (beta chain) was observed in a study of metastatic and nonmetastatic thyroid tumors (dated by TCRdb to 2018 to 2021). Background on the whole study: For patients with malignant and with benign thyroid disease, the researchers compared repertoires between peripheral blood samples and tumor or nodule tissue samples. What the research found in general, with its limitations: In both blood and tumor samples, TCR beta diversity was reported to be significantly higher in malignant tumors than in benign nodules.

The method was PCR. TCRdb shows the sequencer as Illumina HiSeq 4000. The TCR beta-chain CDR3 region of each patient was profiled by high-throughput sequencing. Regarding the original processing steps: The researchers built a classifier to tell apart papillary thyroid cancer patients with distant metastasis, based on CDR3 differences among clinicopathological groups. To measure repertoire diversity the researchers used the Shannon index, while the Morisita-Horn index served to gauge how similar the tumor and blood repertoires were. TCRdb reanalyzed the raw reads on its own, using fastp at Q25 for trimming and MiXCR for clone calling, and kept in-frame beta chains. These V and J calls derive from TCRdb rather than the authors' analysis. The sample table contains 50,000 or so clones; only one count was recorded for under 30% of them. The ten top clones hold 3.4% of the sample. Many counts were recorded for this clone. What antigen it recognizes has not been identified. Qualities for individual bases were not recorded, and no much larger clone is one base off.

No treatment had been received by any patient before thyroid surgery. The study retrospectively analysed patient clinical samples collected from about 2012 to 2019 using T-cell receptor beta sequencing. Taken from cysteine to phenylalanine, the CDR3 has 12 residues. Of the read, only the CDR3 DNA is kept; its 36 bases are in frame from base 1. CDR1 LNHDA and CDR2 SQIVND were looked up in the germline V gene (reference sequence). V and J are truncated by 5 bases and 8 bases respectively, leaving an intervening sequence of 10 bases. Sequencing was carried out using blood. This TCR was recovered from a male donor with papillary thyroid cancer or a benign thyroid nodule (not recorded which). Some clones in this sample may be carry-over from other donors' samples. The sequence is built from TRBV19 and TRBJ1-5, with no confidently assigned D gene. The sequenced DNA: TGTGCCAGTAGTCCCCGCAAGGAGCCCCAGCATTTT. This is translated as CASSPRKEPQHF.